This T cell receptor beta chain was sequenced in a study of human T cells and chemical hapten exposure. Across the whole study: Chiefly women, the patients showed alopecia areata, totalis or universalis.

Germline loops: CDR1 LNHDA, CDR2 SQIVND (reference sequence). V shed 5 bases and J shed 3 bases, with 8 bases lying between them. CDR3 length: 13 residues. Each CDR3 protein is one row after TCRdb ran MiXCR on the RACE reads. The table has approximately 71,000 distinct CDR3 sequences, 7.5% to 10% seen once; the top ten hold 2.5% to 4%. Study-wide points: Higher patch test scores went with higher counts of PT1 expanded TCRs. TCRs above 1 in 1000 frequency did not change with DPC sensitization. Controls formed significantly fewer large CDR3 similarity clusters than expanded TCRs did.

Regarding time point: patch test 1, 2 weeks after DPC sensitization. The treatment here: therapeutic diphenylcyclopropenone sensitization with weekly scalp DPC. This clonotype has a handful of counts. No antigen is known for it. The starting material was whole blood, obtained in connection with sensitization to the hapten diphenylcyclopropenone (DPC). The chain recombines TRBV19 with TRBJ1-5; D call uncertain. The sequence derives from a woman aged 40-49 years with alopecia areata. Some clones in this sample may be carry-over from other donors' samples. The CDR3 DNA reads as TGTGCCAGTAGTTACGGGTACAATCAGCCCCAGCATTTT. Its protein product is CASSYGYNQPQHF. Drawing the rest from reference TRBV19 and TRBJ1-5, the complete variable domain is DGGITQSPKYLFRKEGQNVTLSCEQNLNHDAMYWYRQDPGQGLRLIYYSQIVNDFQKGDIAEGYSVSREKKESFPLTVTSAQKNPTAFYLCASSYGYNQPQHFGDGTRLSIL.